A selection of T cell receptor beta chains follows, all from one sample in a study of follicular helper T cells after annual influenza vaccination. Data came from immunoSEQ multiplex PCR; TCRdb stores just in-frame clones and leaves some out. The sample lists about 6,800 clones; roughly 90% were seen once. Material: CXCR5+ CD38- circulating T follicular helper cells from blood, obtained 7 days after influenza vaccination. The receptor source for this set is an adult who received the influenza vaccine. The CDR3 runs from the conserved cysteine through the conserved F or W. D genes are given only for firm matches. The size of a clone is reported for some rows only, either as once, few or many, or as a class for expanded clones.

NA,TRBJ1-3,NA,TRBV29-1,CSVGGSSGNTIYF,TGCAGCGTCGGAGGGAGCTCTGGAAACACCATATATTTT
NA,TRBJ1-1,NA,TRBV25-1,CASTTLREGSEAFF,TGTGCCAGCACCACCCTCCGGGAGGGATCTGAAGCTTTCTTT
TRBD2,TRBJ2-5,NA,TRBV7-6,CASSLVLAGGLKTQYF,TGTGCCAGCAGCTTAGTACTAGCGGGTGGGTTAAAGACCCAGTACTTC
NA,TRBJ2-6,NA,TRBV7-3,CASSPTNSGANVLTF,TGTGCCAGCAGCCCGACAAATTCTGGGGCCAACGTCCTGACTTTC
TRBD1,TRBJ1-1,NA,TRBV5-5,CASSLKNTDRGWDLNTEAFF,TGTGCCAGCAGCCTGAAGAATACTGACAGGGGCTGGGATTTGAACACTGAAGCTTTCTTT
TRBD1,TRBJ2-3,NA,TRBV5-1,CASSLQTGGNGDTQYF,TGCGCCAGCAGCTTACAGACAGGGGGAAACGGAGATACGCAGTATTTT
NA,TRBJ2-1,NA,TRBV21-1,CASSNPRGLYNEQFF,TGTGCCAGCAGCAACCCTCGGGGACTATACAATGAGCAGTTCTTC
NA,TRBJ2-4,NA,TRBV2,CASSATQKNIQYF,TGTGCCAGCAGTGCGACCCAAAAAAACATTCAGTACTTC
NA,TRBJ1-1,NA,TRBV18,CASSPPNRANTEAFF,TGTGCCAGCTCACCACCGAACAGAGCCAACACTGAAGCTTTCTTT
TRBD1,TRBJ1-1,NA,TRBV2,CASSPTGMNTEAFF,TGTGCCAGCAGTCCGACAGGGATGAACACTGAAGCTTTCTTT
NA,TRBJ2-7,NA,TRBV10-3,CAISDHGRKSSYEQYF,TGTGCCATCAGTGACCATGGACGGAAAAGCTCCTACGAGCAGTACTTC
TRBD1,TRBJ2-7,NA,TRBV29-1,CSAGQPYEQYF,TGCAGCGCGGGACAGCCCTACGAGCAGTACTTC
NA,TRBJ2-1,NA,TRBV2,CASTLSRTTNNEQFF,TGTGCCAGCACCCTCTCCAGGACTACTAACAATGAGCAGTTCTTC
NA,TRBJ2-2,once,TRBV29-1,CSVSRAGTGELFF,TGCAGCGTATCCAGGGCAGGCACCGGGGAGCTGTTTTTT
TRBD2,TRBJ2-5,NA,TRBV7-2,CASSFHPGGPETQYF,TGTGCCAGCAGCTTTCATCCGGGAGGGCCGGAGACCCAGTACTTC
NA,TRBJ2-2,NA,TRBV9,CASSVGTTNTGELFF,TGTGCCAGCAGCGTAGGGACTACGAACACCGGGGAGCTGTTTTTT
NA,TRBJ1-2,NA,TRBV25-1,CASSELRGYGYTF,TGTGCCAGCAGTGAATTAAGGGGCTATGGCTACACCTTC
NA,TRBJ2-3,NA,TRBV2,CASSEPELLYF,TGTGCCAGCAGTGAACCTGAATTGCTGTATTTT
TRBD2,TRBJ2-1,NA,TRBV15,CATSRGGTSGSYEQFF,TGTGCCACCAGCAGAGGAGGAACTAGCGGGAGCTATGAGCAGTTCTTC
TRBD1,TRBJ1-5,NA,TRBV6-1,CASSDEGAQPQHF,TGTGCCAGCAGTGATGAGGGGGCGCAGCCCCAGCATTTT
TRBD1,TRBJ2-2,NA,TRBV19,CASSRGTGGTGELFF,TGTGCCAGTAGTAGAGGGACAGGGGGGACCGGGGAGCTGTTTTTT
TRBD2,TRBJ2-7,few,TRBV27,CASSLSGGRALGYEQYF,TGTGCCAGCAGTTTATCTGGCGGGAGGGCCTTAGGCTACGAGCAGTACTTC
NA,TRBJ1-1,NA,TRBV19,CASRPRAPENTEAFF,TGTGCCAGTAGGCCTCGTGCACCCGAGAACACTGAAGCTTTCTTT
TRBD1,TRBJ1-5,few,TRBV4-2,CASSQVGTGWDNQPQHF,TGTGCCAGCAGCCAAGTGGGGACAGGGTGGGACAATCAGCCCCAGCATTTT
NA,TRBJ1-2,NA,TRBV15,CATSRDPEDGYTF,TGTGCCACCAGCAGAGATCCGGAAGATGGCTACACCTTC
NA,TRBJ1-5,NA,TRBV5-6,CASSTRGGVGNQPQHF,TGTGCCAGCAGCACGAGGGGGGGGGTCGGCAATCAGCCCCAGCATTTT
TRBD2,TRBJ2-1,NA,TRBV27,CASKLTSDYYNEQFF,TGTGCCAGCAAATTGACTAGCGACTACTACAATGAGCAGTTCTTC
NA,TRBJ2-7,NA,TRBV11-3,CASSLGGVTPYEQYF,TGTGCCAGCAGCTTAGGGGGGGTAACTCCCTACGAGCAGTACTTC
NA,TRBJ2-2,NA,TRBV27,CASKDIGELFF,TGTGCCAGCAAAGACATCGGGGAGCTGTTTTTT
NA,TRBJ2-7,NA,TRBV6-6,CASQGSRALDEQYF,TGTGCCAGTCAAGGTTCGAGGGCCTTGGACGAGCAGTACTTC
TRBD2,TRBJ2-1,NA,TRBV27,CASSLAGGPRNEQFF,TGTGCCAGCAGTTTAGCGGGAGGGCCAAGGAATGAGCAGTTCTTC
TRBD1,TRBJ2-7,NA,TRBV28,CASSSLRQGVPYEQYF,TGTGCCAGCAGTTCCCTCCGACAGGGAGTCCCCTACGAGCAGTATTTC
TRBD1,TRBJ1-2,NA,TRBV6-5,CASRRDRGGVYGYTF,TGTGCCAGCAGGCGCGACAGGGGCGGGGTATATGGCTACACCTTC
NA,TRBJ2-5,few,TRBV7-9,CASTPSRQGLGETQYF,TGTGCCAGCACCCCCTCGAGGCAGGGTTTGGGGGAGACCCAGTACTTC
TRBD1,TRBJ1-1,NA,TRBV5-6,CASSWGTGNTEAFF,TGTGCCAGCAGCTGGGGGACAGGGAACACTGAAGCTTTCTTT
TRBD1,TRBJ2-7,NA,TRBV6-5,CASRAGGQGAREQYF,TGTGCCAGCAGGGCCGGGGGACAGGGGGCGCGGGAGCAGTACTTC
NA,TRBJ2-1,NA,TRBV11-2,CASSLAGDISNEQFF,TGTGCCAGCAGCTTAGCGGGGGATATCAGTAATGAGCAGTTCTTC
TRBD1,TRBJ2-2,NA,TRBV6-1,CASSGQGAYTGELFF,TGTGCCAGCAGTGGACAGGGGGCCTACACCGGGGAGCTGTTTTTT
TRBD1,TRBJ2-7,once,TRBV4-1,CASSQTGQGSYEQYF,TGCGCCAGCAGCCAAACGGGACAGGGCTCCTACGAGCAGTACTTC
TRBD1,TRBJ2-6,NA,TRBV5-1,CASTPGTAGQAISSGANVLTF,TGCGCCAGCACCCCAGGGACCGCGGGACAGGCAATTTCCTCTGGGGCCAACGTCCTGACTTTC
TRBD2,TRBJ2-5,NA,TRBV5-1,CASSPWASGSSETQYF,TGCGCCAGCAGCCCGTGGGCTAGCGGGAGTAGCGAGACCCAGTACTTC
NA,TRBJ2-2,once,TRBV27,CASSLGRNTGELFF,TGTGCCAGCAGTTTAGGCAGAAACACCGGGGAGCTGTTTTTT
TRBD1,TRBJ1-5,NA,TRBV7-2,CASSLGAAGQENQPQHF,TGTGCCAGCAGCTTAGGGGCGGCGGGACAGGAGAATCAGCCCCAGCATTTT
TRBD1,TRBJ1-1,NA,TRBV11-3,CASSLGQGREAFF,TGTGCCAGCAGCCTGGGACAGGGACGTGAAGCTTTCTTT
TRBD2,TRBJ2-1,NA,TRBV7-3,CASSPSGRADNEQFF,TGTGCCAGCAGCCCGAGCGGGAGGGCCGATAATGAGCAGTTCTTC
NA,TRBJ1-1,NA,TRBV7-3,CASSFEGRNTEAFF,TGTGCCAGCAGCTTTGAGGGGCGGAACACTGAAGCTTTCTTT
NA,TRBJ1-1,NA,TRBV27,CASSLYSNTEAFF,TGTGCCAGCAGTCTATACTCGAACACTGAAGCTTTCTTT
TRBD1,TRBJ1-5,few,TRBV19,CASSTGQASGPQHF,TGTGCCAGTAGTACCGGACAGGCCTCCGGGCCCCAGCATTTT
NA,TRBJ1-2,NA,TRBV30,CAWSLDSTFGYTF,TGTGCCTGGTCCTTAGACAGTACGTTTGGCTACACCTTC
TRBD1,TRBJ2-1,NA,TRBV11-1,CASSLDRGYEQFF,TGTGCCAGCAGTTTGGACAGGGGCTATGAGCAGTTCTTC
TRBD2,TRBJ2-1,NA,TRBV9,CASSGGLVNEQFF,TGTGCCAGCAGCGGAGGACTAGTAAATGAGCAGTTCTTC
TRBD2,TRBJ2-7,NA,TRBV5-1,CASSLSWGGEQYF,TGCGCCAGCAGCTTGTCCTGGGGGGGCGAGCAGTACTTC
NA,TRBJ2-3,NA,TRBV2,CASSDLLDYSTDTQYF,TGTGCCAGCAGTGACCTACTAGATTATAGCACAGATACGCAGTATTTT
TRBD1,TRBJ2-1,NA,TRBV9,CASTTGGRSYNEQFF,TGTGCCAGCACGACAGGGGGGAGGTCCTACAATGAGCAGTTCTTC
NA,TRBJ1-1,NA,TRBV29-1,CSVETPGAGTEAFF,TGCAGCGTTGAAACCCCGGGGGCAGGGACTGAAGCTTTCTTT
NA,TRBJ1-2,NA,TRBV27,CASRQGRDGYGYTF,TGTGCCAGCAGGCAGGGTAGGGACGGCTATGGCTACACCTTC
NA,TRBJ1-1,NA,TRBV5-1,CASSDGGNTEAFF,TGCGCCAGCAGCGATGGTGGGAACACTGAAGCTTTCTTT
TRBD2,TRBJ2-3,NA,TRBV29-1,CSVRWLGGGFTDTQYF,TGCAGCGTCCGCTGGCTAGGCGGGGGATTCACAGATACGCAGTATTTT
TRBD2,TRBJ2-7,NA,TRBV29-1,CSARGAGGAYEQYF,TGCAGCGCCCGGGGAGCGGGAGGGGCCTACGAGCAGTACTTC